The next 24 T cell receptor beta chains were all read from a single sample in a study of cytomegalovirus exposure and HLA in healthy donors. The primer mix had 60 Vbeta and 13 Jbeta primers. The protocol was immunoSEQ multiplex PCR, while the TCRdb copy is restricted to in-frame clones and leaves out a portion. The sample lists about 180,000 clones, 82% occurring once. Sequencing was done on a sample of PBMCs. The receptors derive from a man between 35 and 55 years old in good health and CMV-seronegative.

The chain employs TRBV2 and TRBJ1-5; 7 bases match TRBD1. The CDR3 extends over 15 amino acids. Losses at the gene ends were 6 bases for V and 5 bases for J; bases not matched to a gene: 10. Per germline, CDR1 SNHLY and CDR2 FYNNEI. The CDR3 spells CASSLQGLGDQPQHF. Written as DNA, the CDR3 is TGTGCCAGCAGCCTACAGGGGTTGGGCGATCAGCCCCAGCATTTT. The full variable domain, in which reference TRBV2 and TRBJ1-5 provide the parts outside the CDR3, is EPEVTQTPSHQVTQMGQEVILRCVPISNHLYFYWYRQILGQKVEFLVSFYNNEISEKSEIFDDQFSVERPDGSNFTLKIRSTKLEDSAMYFCASSLQGLGDQPQHFGDGTRLSIL.

The CDR3 reads CSVSGTSSNEQFF. CDR3 coding DNA: TGCAGCGTTTCGGGGACTAGCTCCAATGAGCAGTTCTTC. The chain uses TRBV29-1 and TRBJ2-1, with TRBD2 matching over 9 bases. This CDR3 has 13 amino acids. Germline lookup yields CDR1 SQVTM and CDR2 ANQGSEA. V shed 5 bases, J shed 6 bases, and the junction held 5 bases outside the gene matches.

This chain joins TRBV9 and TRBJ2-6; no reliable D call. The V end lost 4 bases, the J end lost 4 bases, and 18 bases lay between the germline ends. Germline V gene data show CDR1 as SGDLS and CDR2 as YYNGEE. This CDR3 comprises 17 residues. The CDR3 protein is CASSPQAPALGANVLTF. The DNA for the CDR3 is TGTGCCAGCAGCCCCCAGGCCCCTGCTCTGGGGGCCAACGTCCTGACTTTC.

In nucleotides, the CDR3 is TGTGCCAGCAGCGTAGGAGGGGGACAGCCCTACTCCTACGAGCAGTACTTC. This sequence encodes CASSVGGGQPYSYEQYF. The rearrangement links TRBV9 to TRBJ2-5; 7 positions match TRBD1. The J call is uncertain, as TRBJ2-7 better fits the DNA end. The CDR3 consists of 17 residues. Germline V gene data show CDR1 as SGDLS and CDR2 as YYNGEE.

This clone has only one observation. This CDR3 reads CASSPLAGGGTGELFF. The CDR3 nucleotides read TGTGCCAGCAGTCCCCTAGCGGGAGGGGGCACCGGGGAGCTGTTTTTT. This chain links TRBV2 with TRBJ2-2; TRBD2 aligns across 12 bases. The V gene end was trimmed by 5 bases and the J gene end by 4 bases; junction bases not matched to a gene: 5. CDR1 and CDR2 (germline): SNHLY, FYNNEI. The CDR3 extends over 16 amino acids.

CDR3 sequence: CASSLAGGARNEQFF. In DNA, the CDR3 is TGCGCCAGCAGCTTGGCGGGGGGCGCACGGAATGAGCAGTTCTTC. The V call is TRBV5-1, the J call TRBJ2-1; a weak D match, TRBD2 (7 bases). CDR3 size: 15 residues. Germline V gene lookup returns CDR1 SGHRS and CDR2 YFSETQ. V was cut by 0 bases and J by 7 bases, with 14 bases left in between.

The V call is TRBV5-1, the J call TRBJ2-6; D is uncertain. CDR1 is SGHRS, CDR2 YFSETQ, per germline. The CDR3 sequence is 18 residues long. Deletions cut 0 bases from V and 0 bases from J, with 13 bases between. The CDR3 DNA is TGCGCCAGCAGCTTGGGGCAGATTACCCCCTCTGGGGCCAACGTCCTGACTTTC. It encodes CASSLGQITPSGANVLTF.

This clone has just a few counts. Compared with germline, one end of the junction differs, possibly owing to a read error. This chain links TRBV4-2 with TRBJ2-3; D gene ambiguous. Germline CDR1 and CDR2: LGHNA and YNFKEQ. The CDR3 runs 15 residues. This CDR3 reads CASSHLAGEADSQYF. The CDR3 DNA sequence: TGTGCCAGCAGCCATCTGGCTGGAGAGGCAGATTCGCAGTATTTT.

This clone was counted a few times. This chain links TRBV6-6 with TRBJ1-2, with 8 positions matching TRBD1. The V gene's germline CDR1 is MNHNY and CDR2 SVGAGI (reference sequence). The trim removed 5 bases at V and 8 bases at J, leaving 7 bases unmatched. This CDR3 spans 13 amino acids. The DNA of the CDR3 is TGTGCCAGCAGTGCACCAGGGGGCCGGGGCTACACCTTC. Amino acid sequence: CASSAPGGRGYTF.

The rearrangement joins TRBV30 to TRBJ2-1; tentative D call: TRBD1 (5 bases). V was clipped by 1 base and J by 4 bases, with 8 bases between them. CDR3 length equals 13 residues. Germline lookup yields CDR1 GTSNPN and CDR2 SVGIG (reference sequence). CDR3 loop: CAWSGNRYNEQFF. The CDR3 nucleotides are TGTGCCTGGAGTGGGAACAGGTACAATGAGCAGTTCTTC. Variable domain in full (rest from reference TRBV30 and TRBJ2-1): SQTIHQWPATLVQPVGSPLSLECTVEGTSNPNLYWYRQAAGRGLQLLFYSVGIGQISSEVPQNLSASRPQDRQFILSSKKLLLSDSGFYLCAWSGNRYNEQFFGPGTRLTVL.

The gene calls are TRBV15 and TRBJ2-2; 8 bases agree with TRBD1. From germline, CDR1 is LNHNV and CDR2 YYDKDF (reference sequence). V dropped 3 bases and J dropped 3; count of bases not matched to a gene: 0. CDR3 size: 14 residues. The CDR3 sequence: CATSRDRDTGELFF. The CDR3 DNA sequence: TGTGCCACCAGCAGGGACAGGGACACCGGGGAGCTGTTTTTT.

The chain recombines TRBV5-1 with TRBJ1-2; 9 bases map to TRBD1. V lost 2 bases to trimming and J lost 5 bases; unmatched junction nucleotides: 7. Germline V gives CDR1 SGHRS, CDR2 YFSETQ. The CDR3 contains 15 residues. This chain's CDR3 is CASSLEQGAPYGYTF. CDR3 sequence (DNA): TGCGCCAGCAGCTTAGAACAGGGGGCTCCGTATGGCTACACCTTC.

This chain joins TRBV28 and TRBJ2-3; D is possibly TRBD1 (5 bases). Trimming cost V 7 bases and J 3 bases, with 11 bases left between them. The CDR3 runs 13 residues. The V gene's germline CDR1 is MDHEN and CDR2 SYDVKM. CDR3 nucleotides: TGTGCCAGCAAACAGGACCCTACAGATACGCAGTATTTT. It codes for CASKQDPTDTQYF.

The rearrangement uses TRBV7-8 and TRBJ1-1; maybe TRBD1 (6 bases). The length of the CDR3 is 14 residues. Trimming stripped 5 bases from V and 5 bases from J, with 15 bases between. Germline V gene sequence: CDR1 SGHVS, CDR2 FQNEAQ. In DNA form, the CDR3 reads TGTGCCAGCAGCAGATCAGACAGGCTAACTGAAGCTTTCTTT. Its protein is CASSRSDRLTEAFF.

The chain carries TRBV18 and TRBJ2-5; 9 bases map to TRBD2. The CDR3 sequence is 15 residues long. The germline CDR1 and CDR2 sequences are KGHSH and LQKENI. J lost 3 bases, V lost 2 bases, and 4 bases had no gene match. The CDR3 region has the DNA TGTGCCAGCTCACCAGTAGCGGGGGAGAAAGAGACCCAGTACTTC. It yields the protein CASSPVAGEKETQYF. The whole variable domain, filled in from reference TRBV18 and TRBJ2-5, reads NAGVMQNPRHLVRRRGQEARLRCSPMKGHSHVYWYRQLPEEGLKFMVYLQKENIIDESGMPKERFSAEFPKEGPSILRIQQVVRGDSAAYFCASSPVAGEKETQYFGPGTRLLVL.

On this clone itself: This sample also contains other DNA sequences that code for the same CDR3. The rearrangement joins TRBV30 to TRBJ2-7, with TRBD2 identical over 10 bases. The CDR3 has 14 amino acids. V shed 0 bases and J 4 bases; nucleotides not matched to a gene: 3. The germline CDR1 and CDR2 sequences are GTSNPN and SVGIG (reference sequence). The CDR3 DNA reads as TGTGCCTGGAGTGTGAAAGCGGGGGGGTACGAGCAGTACTTC. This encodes CAWSVKAGGYEQYF.

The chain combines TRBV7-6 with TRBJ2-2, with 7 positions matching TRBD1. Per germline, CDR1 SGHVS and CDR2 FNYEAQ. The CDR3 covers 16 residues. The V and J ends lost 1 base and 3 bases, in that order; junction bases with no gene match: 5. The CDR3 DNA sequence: TGTGCCAGCAGCTTAGATACAGGGGTGGACACCGGGGAGCTGTTTTTT. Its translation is CASSLDTGVDTGELFF.

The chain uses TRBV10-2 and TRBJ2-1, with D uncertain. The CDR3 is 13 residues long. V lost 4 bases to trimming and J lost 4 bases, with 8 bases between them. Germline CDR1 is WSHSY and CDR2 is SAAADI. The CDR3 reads CASSVTVYNEQFF. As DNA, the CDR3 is TGCGCCAGCAGTGTTACAGTGTACAATGAGCAGTTCTTC.

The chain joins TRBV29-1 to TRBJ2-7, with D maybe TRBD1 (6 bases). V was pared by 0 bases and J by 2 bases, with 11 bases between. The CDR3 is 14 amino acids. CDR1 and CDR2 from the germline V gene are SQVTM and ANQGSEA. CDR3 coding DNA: TGCAGCGTTGAAGATTTGGACAGCCCCTACGAGCAGTACTTC. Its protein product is CSVEDLDSPYEQYF.

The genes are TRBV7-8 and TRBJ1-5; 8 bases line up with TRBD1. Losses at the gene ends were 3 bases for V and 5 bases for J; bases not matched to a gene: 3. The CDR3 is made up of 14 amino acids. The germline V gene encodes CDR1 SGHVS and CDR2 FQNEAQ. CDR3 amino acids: CASSLDRVDQPQHF. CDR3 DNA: TGTGCCAGCAGCTTGGACAGGGTGGATCAGCCCCAGCATTTT.

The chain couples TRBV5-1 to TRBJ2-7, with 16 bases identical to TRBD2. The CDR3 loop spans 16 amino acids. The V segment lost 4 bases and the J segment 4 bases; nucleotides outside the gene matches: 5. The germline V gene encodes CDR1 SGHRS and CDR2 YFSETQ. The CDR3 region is CASSAAGLAGGYEQYF. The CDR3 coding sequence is TGCGCCAGCAGCGCTGCGGGACTAGCGGGAGGGTACGAGCAGTACTTC.

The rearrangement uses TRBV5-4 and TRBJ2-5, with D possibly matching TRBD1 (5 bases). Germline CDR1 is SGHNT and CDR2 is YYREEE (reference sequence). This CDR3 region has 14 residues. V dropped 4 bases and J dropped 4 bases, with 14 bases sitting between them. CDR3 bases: TGTGCCAGCAGCCTCCAGGGTACCCCAGAGACCCAGTACTTC. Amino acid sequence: CASSLQGTPETQYF.

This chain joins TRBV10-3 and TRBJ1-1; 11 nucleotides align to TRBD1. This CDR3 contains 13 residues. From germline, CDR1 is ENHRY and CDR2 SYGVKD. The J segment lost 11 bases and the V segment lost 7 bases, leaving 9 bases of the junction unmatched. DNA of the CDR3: TGTGCCATCAATTCCGGGACAGGGGGTTCTGCTTTCTTT. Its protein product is CAINSGTGGSAFF.

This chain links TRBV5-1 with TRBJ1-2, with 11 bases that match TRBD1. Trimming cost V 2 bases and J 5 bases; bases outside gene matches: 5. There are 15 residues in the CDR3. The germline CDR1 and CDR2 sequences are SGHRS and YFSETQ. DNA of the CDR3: TGCGCCAGCAGCTTAGGACAGGGGGCAAGGTATGGCTACACCTTC. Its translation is CASSLGQGARYGYTF.